This record concerns one T cell receptor (beta chain) sequence. This CDR3 has 16 amino acids. Trimming at V came to 3 bases and at J to 0 bases, leaving 5 bases not matched to a gene. CDR1 LNHDA and CDR2 SQIVND come from the germline V gene (reference sequence). Per the original methods: Reference gene primer amplification gave nucleated cell count estimates. Sequencing used immunoSEQ multiplex PCR; TCRdb keeps in-frame clones, though not all of them. That table supplies the V and J calls and clone size; D and trimming were determined from the DNA. The table lists approximately 96,000 clones, 81% of them singletons. This sample stems from a study of blood T cell repertoires in COVID-19. About the research overall: Some COVID-19 samples were acute and others convalescent; all came from the United States, Italy and Spain. PBMCs, B-cell-depleted T cells, or T cells were the source of the cDNA or gDNA that made up the material.

This TCR was recovered from an elderly woman with acute or convalescent COVID-19. The rearrangement links TRBV19 to TRBJ2-3, with 8 bases fitting TRBD2. The sample comprised peripheral blood. CDR3 DNA sequence: TGTGCCAGTAGTATCAGCGGGGGCAAAAGCACAGATACGCAGTATTTT. It specifies CASSISGGKSTDTQYF.